This TCR beta chain is from a study of blood T cells in healthy people across ages. Study observations and caveats: Naive and antigen-experienced cells could not be conclusively compared, given unsorted PBMCs. Among long-lived donors, naive CD4+ cells were more numerous and diversity higher than in aged donors.

A second roughly 6 to 11 cycle PCR used barcoded and J-beta primers. TCRdb used MiXCR to reprocess the 5' RACE reads, holding one entry per CDR3 protein. The profile shows hundreds of thousands of distinct CDR3 sequences, approximately 48% of them singletons. On this clonotype itself: Its target is unknown.

Trimming took off 4 bases at V and 4 bases at J, with 15 bases between the two ends. The CDR3 sequence is 15 residues long. The V gene's germline CDR1 is SGHDN and CDR2 FVKESK. Each sample had at least 6 million PBMCs isolated. There were at least 5.5 micrograms of total RNA extracted from every sample. V is TRBV14 and J is TRBJ2-3; possibly TRBD2 for D (5 bases). The receptor's source is a man between 60 and 70 years old in good health. The sample comprised blood. The CDR3 bases are TGTGCCAGCAGCCTTCTGACCAACGGGGCAGATACGCAGTATTTT. This gives the protein CASSLLTNGADTQYF.